Listed below are T cell receptor beta chains from one sample, sequenced in a study of blood T cell repertoires in COVID-19. The protocol was immunoSEQ multiplex PCR, while the TCRdb copy is restricted to in-frame clones and leaves out a portion. There are approximately 90,000 clones in the sample; 75% to 85% occur only once, and 15% to 20% lies in the top ten. Sequences were obtained from peripheral blood. Source of these receptors: a woman at least 80 years old with acute or convalescent COVID-19. CDR3s leave out the opening cysteine and the closing phenylalanine or tryptophan.

V gene,CDR3 protein
TRBV5-5,ASSLGLAGSYNEQF
TRBV7-2,ASSLGRVSYEQY
TRBV27,ASSLPGLAGVTGELF
TRBV3-1/TRBV3-2,ASSQEAGAF
TRBV12-3/TRBV12-4,ASGGAYEQY
TRBV12-3/TRBV12-4,ASSLNGGEKLF
TRBV19,ASSTPGQPSSGNTIY
TRBV7-7,ASSLNVRGQVPDTQY
TRBV19,ASSITYQGAPSGANVLT
TRBV5-4,ASRKPGLAGGYTDTQY
TRBV3-1/TRBV3-2,ASSLSGGAGETQY
TRBV6-6,ASSYIPFGSSYEQY
TRBV7-6,ASSLGLAITSTDTQY
TRBV29-1,SVPWGGTTARDGYT
TRBV7-8,ASSSRTSGSGDTQY
TRBV18,ASSPVAGNTGELF
TRBV2,ASSPQPRRQDTQY
TRBV6-5,ASSPRDIKNSPLH
TRBV5-1,ASSSITGAGELF
TRBV5-6,ASSFRRGSNPGNTIY
TRBV3-1/TRBV3-2,ASSQEGLAGPPTDTQY
TRBV3-1/TRBV3-2,ASSQDGGRAETQY
TRBV6-4,PPDLSGYQETQY
TRBV27,ASSLGGGADTQY
TRBV5-4,ASSLAGSQETQY
TRBV2,ASSGLAGGKF
TRBV9,ASSVGSRGARDTQY
TRBV2,ASSRSGGVGTGTQY
TRBV27,ASSSLGQGSQPQH
TRBV18,ASSRPGQGQETQY
TRBV7-2,ASSLQGDGIQY
TRBV5-1,ASSQDRVEIYGYT
TRBV30,AWSRRAQETQY
TRBV7-3,ASSLVGTGGGNEQF
TRBV2,ASSSTPTGELF
TRBV18,ASSPSAGNTEAF
TRBV30,AWSSPGKTGYGYT
TRBV3-1/TRBV3-2,ASSLDRGDLNTGELF
TRBV30,AWSRLAAETQY
TRBV27,ASNLGTGRTDTQY
TRBV19,ASSIGEGPSPLH
TRBV18,ASSPLGQNEKLF
TRBV20-1,SASPYTEAF
TRBV6-5,AYRDRVKVGYT
TRBV3-1/TRBV3-2,ASSYGGGSGPDEQF
TRBV10-3,AISESGGGAEAF
TRBV9,ASSVSQGANSNYGYT
TRBV19,ASSIYTNTGELF
TRBV5-1,ASSIRGGPNEQY
TRBV19,ASSSRQASSYNEQF
TRBV9,ASSVALLAGGYDEQY
TRBV11-2,ASSLDEYGRVRGSGEAF
TRBV4-1,ASSQDVSRTGTEAF
TRBV2,ASILGLVGQETQY
TRBV18,ASSTGDGTDTQY
TRBV5-1,ASSLGTGGNEQF